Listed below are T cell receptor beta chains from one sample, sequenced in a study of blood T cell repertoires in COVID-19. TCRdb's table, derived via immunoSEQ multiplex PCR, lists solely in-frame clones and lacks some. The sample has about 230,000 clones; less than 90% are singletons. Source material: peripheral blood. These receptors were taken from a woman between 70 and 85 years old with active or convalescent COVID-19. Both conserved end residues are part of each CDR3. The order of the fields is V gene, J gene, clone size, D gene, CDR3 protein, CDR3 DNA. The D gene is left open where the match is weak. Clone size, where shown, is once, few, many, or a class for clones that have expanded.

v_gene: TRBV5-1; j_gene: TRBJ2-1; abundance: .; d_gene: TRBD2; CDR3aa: CASSWGSGTSGSGEQFF; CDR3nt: TGCGCCAGCAGCTGGGGGTCGGGGACTAGCGGGAGTGGTGAGCAGTTCTTC
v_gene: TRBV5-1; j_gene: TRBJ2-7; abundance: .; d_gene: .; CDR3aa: CASSLEAAWYF; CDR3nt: TGCGCCAGCAGCTTGGAGGCGGCGTGGTACTTC
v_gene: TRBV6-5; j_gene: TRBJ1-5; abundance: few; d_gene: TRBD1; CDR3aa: CASSGQGSNQPQHF; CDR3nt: TGTGCCAGCAGCGGACAGGGAAGCAATCAGCCCCAGCATTTT
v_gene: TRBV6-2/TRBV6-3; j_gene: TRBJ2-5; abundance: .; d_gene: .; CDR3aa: CASSLGGGGVGETQYF; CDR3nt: TGTGCCAGCAGTTTGGGAGGGGGGGGCGTCGGCGAGACCCAGTACTTC
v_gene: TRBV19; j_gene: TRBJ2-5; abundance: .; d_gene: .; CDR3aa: CASSRGEGETQYF; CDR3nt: TGTGCCAGTAGTAGGGGGGAAGGTGAGACCCAGTACTTC
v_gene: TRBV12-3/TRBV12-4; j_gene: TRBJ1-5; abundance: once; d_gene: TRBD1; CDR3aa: CASSLQGEQPQHF; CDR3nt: TGTGCCAGCAGTTTACAGGGGGAACAGCCCCAGCATTTT
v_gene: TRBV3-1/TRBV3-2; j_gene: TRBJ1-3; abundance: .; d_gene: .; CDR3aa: CASSQDPSSGNTIYF; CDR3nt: TGTGCCAGCAGCCAAGACCCGAGTTCTGGAAACACCATATATTTT
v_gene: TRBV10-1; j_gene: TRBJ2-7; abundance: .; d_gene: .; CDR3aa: CASSATTGEQYF; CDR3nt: TGCGCCAGCAGTGCCACCACGGGGGAGCAGTACTTC
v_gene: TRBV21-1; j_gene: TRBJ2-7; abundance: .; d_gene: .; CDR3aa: CASSKDLGQGARPCEQYF; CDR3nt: TGTGCCAGCAGCAAAGACCTGGGGCAGGGGGCGCGTCCCTGCGAGCAGTACTTC
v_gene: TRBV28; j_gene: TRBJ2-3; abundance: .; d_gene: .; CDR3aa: CASSFHPQGASDTQYF; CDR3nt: TGTGCCAGCAGCTTCCATCCGCAAGGGGCGTCTGATACGCAGTATTTT
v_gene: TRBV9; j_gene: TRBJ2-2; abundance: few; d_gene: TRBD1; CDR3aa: CASSVRGTGSTGELFF; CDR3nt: TGTGCCAGCAGCGTAAGAGGGACAGGGAGTACCGGGGAGCTGTTTTTT
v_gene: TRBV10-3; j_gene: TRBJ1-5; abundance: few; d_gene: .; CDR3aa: CAISEGLGGNQPQHF; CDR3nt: TGTGCCATCAGTGAGGGGCTTGGAGGGAATCAGCCCCAGCATTTT
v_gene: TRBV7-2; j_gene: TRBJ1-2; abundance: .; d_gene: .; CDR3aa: CASSSAGQRYGYTF; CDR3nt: TGTGCCAGCAGCTCGGCAGGCCAGAGATATGGCTACACCTTC
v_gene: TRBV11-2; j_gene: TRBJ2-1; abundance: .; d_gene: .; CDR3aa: CASNSLRGEQFF; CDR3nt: TGTGCCAGCAATTCCCTTCGCGGTGAGCAGTTCTTC
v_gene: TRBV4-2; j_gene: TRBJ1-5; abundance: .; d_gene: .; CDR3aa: CASSQDPDQPQHF; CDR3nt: TGTGCCAGCAGCCAAGATCCGGATCAGCCCCAGCATTTT
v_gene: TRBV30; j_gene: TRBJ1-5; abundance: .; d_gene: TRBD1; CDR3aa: CAWSTPQGDNQPQHF; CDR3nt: TGTGCCTGGAGTACTCCGCAGGGGGACAATCAGCCCCAGCATTTT
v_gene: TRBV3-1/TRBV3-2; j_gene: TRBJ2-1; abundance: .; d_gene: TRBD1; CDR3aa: CASSQAGRGRRNEQFF; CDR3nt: TGTGCCAGCAGCCAAGCCGGCAGGGGGCGGAGGAATGAGCAGTTCTTC
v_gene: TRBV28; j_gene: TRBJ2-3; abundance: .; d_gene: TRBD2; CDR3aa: CASELAGAIDTQYF; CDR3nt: TGTGCCAGCGAACTAGCGGGAGCCATAGATACGCAGTATTTT
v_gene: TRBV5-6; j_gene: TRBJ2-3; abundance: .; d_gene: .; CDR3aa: CASSPAGSDTQYF; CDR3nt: TGTGCCAGCAGCCCTGCGGGGTCAGATACGCAGTATTTT
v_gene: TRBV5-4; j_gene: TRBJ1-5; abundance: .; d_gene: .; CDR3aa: CASSLGGSNQPQHF; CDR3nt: TGTGCCAGCAGCTTGGGAGGGAGCAATCAGCCCCAGCATTTT
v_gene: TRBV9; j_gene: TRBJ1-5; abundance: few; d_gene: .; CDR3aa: CASSPTGNSNQPQHF; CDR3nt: TGTGCCAGCAGCCCCACAGGGAATAGCAATCAGCCCCAGCATTTT
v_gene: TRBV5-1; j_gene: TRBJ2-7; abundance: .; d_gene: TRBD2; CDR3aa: CASSLDPSGSYEQYF; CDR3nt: TGCGCCAGCAGCTTGGATCCTAGCGGGAGTTACGAGCAGTACTTC
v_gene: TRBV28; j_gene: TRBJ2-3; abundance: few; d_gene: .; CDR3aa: CASSSGPDTQYF; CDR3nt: TGTGCCAGCAGTTCAGGGCCCGATACGCAGTATTTT
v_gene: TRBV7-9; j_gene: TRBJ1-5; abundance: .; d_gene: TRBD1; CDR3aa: CASSPVTGADQPQHF; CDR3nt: TGTGCCAGCAGCCCGGTGACAGGGGCCGATCAGCCCCAGCATTTT
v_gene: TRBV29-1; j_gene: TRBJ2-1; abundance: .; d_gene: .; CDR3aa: CSVQGSVGNAQFF; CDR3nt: TGCAGCGTTCAGGGGTCCGTTGGGAATGCGCAGTTCTTC
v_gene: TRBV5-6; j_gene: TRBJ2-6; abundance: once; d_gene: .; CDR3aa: CASSLAGSDVLTF; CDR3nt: TGTGCCAGCAGCTTGGCCGGTTCCGACGTCCTGACTTTC
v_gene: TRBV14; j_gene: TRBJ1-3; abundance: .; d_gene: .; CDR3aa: CASSQTQFSGNTIYF; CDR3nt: TGTGCCAGCAGCCAAACTCAATTCTCTGGAAACACCATATATTTT
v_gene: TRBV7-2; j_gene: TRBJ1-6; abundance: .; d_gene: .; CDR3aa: CASSLRRNSPLHF; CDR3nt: TGTGCCAGCAGCTTAAGGAGGAATTCACCCCTCCACTTT
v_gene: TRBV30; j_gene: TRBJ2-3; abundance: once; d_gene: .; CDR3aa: CAWSQDTQYF; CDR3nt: TGTGCCTGGAGTCAAGATACGCAGTATTTT